The rows below give T cell receptor beta chains drawn from one sample of a study of T cell repertoires in cytomegalovirus infection. These receptors' antigens are unknown. One entry per CDR3 protein, called by TCRdb with MiXCR from the reads. The data show approximately 280,000 distinct CDR3 sequences, with less than 25% seen just once and roughly 20% held by the top ten. The starting material was cultured PBMCs, obtained from culture after CMV antigen stimulation. The source is a human donor in good health (CMV status not recorded). Some clones in this sample may be carry-over from other donors' samples. Each CDR3 is given with its conserved first and last residue. A D gene is named only where the DNA matches it firmly. Clone size is stated in some rows and not others, as once, few, many or a class when expanded.

j_call | v_call | clone_size | d_call | cdr3_aa | cdr3_nt
TRBJ2-1 | TRBV5-1 | few | TRBD2 | CASSRLPSGSGNEQFF | TGCGCCAGCAGCCGCTTGCCTAGCGGGAGTGGCAATGAGCAGTTCTTC
TRBJ2-5 | TRBV20-1 | - | TRBD1 | CSAGTETGETQYF | TGCAGTGCGGGGACAGAGACGGGAGAGACCCAGTACTTC
TRBJ2-1 | TRBV20-1 | few | - | CSVPGPGYNEQFF | TGCAGTGTCCCGGGACCGGGGTACAATGAGCAGTTCTTC
TRBJ2-5 | TRBV7-2 | many | - | CASRAGGTQYF | TGTGCCAGCAGAGCCGGGGGGACCCAGTACTTC
TRBJ2-7 | TRBV6-2/TRBV6-3 | - | - | CAGSWGYEQYF | TGTGCCGGTTCTTGGGGATACGAGCAGTACTTC
TRBJ2-2 | TRBV6-2/TRBV6-3 | - | - | CASSYSRNTGKLFF | TGTGCCAGCAGTTACTCGAGAAACACCGGGAAGCTGTTTTTT
TRBJ1-1 | TRBV7-2 | many | TRBD1 | CASSLDRTGGTEAFF | TGTGCCAGCAGCTTAGATAGGACAGGGGGCACTGAAGCTTTCTTT
TRBJ2-2 | TRBV9 | - | - | CASSRGLPAGELFF | TGTGCCAGCTCCAGGGGACTCCCAGCCGGGGAGCTGTTTTTT
TRBJ2-3 | TRBV5-6 | few | TRBD2 | CASSFKTSGTDTQYF | TGTGCCAGCAGCTTCAAGACTAGCGGGACAGATACGCAGTATTTT
TRBJ2-3 | TRBV7-2 | - | TRBD2 | CASSPSGVSTDTQYF | TGTGCCAGCAGCCCTAGCGGGGTTAGCACAGATACGCAGTATTTT
TRBJ1-2 | TRBV27 | - | - | CASSSPGTPNYGYTF | TGTGCCAGCTCTTCACCCGGGACACCGAACTATGGCTACACCTTC
TRBJ1-1 | TRBV4-3 | few | TRBD1 | CASSRKTGFEAFF | TGCGCCAGCAGCCGCAAGACAGGGTTTGAAGCTTTCTTT
TRBJ1-5 | TRBV6-5 | few | - | CASSRNRESNQPQHF | TGTGCCAGCAGTCGGAACAGGGAAAGCAATCAGCCCCAGCATTTT
TRBJ2-7 | TRBV12-3/TRBV12-4 | once | - | CASSLIGDEQYF | TGTGCCAGCAGTTTAATCGGGGACGAGCAGTACTTC
TRBJ2-7 | TRBV6-2/TRBV6-3 | - | - | CASGHSLEQYF | TGTGCCAGCGGGCACAGTCTCGAGCAGTACTTC
TRBJ2-1 | TRBV5-1 | - | TRBD2 | CASSLGSGAYNEQFF | TGCGCCAGCAGCCTGGGTAGCGGGGCCTACAATGAGCAGTTCTTC
TRBJ1-2 | TRBV18 | - | - | CASSPPDLLTDYGYTF | TGTGCCAGCTCACCACCCGACTTACTCACCGACTATGGCTACACCTTC
TRBJ2-1 | TRBV19 | - | TRBD2 | CASSIARTSGKNEQFF | TGTGCCAGTAGTATAGCAAGGACTAGCGGGAAAAATGAGCAGTTCTTC
TRBJ1-1 | TRBV19 | - | - | CASSINPTDSNTEAFF | TGTGCCAGTAGTATAAACCCTACGGACAGCAACACTGAAGCTTTCTTT
TRBJ1-1 | TRBV7-9 | many | - | CASGGALRTEAFF | TGTGCCAGCGGGGGGGCCCTTAGGACTGAAGCTTTCTTT
TRBJ2-2 | TRBV6-1 | many | TRBD1 | CASRALTGAGELFF | TGTGCCAGCAGGGCCTTGACAGGGGCCGGGGAGCTGTTTTTT
TRBJ2-2 | TRBV27 | few | TRBD2 | CASSSRTSGPTGELFF | TGTGCCAGCAGTTCCCGGACTAGCGGCCCCACCGGGGAGCTGTTTTTT
TRBJ1-2 | TRBV20-1 | - | - | CSARGASGGYGYTF | TGCAGTGCTAGAGGAGCCAGTGGTGGCTATGGCTACACCTTC
TRBJ2-7 | TRBV7-9 | few | - | CASSPRTLRPHEQYF | TGTGCCAGCAGCCCTCGGACCCTCCGTCCCCACGAGCAGTACTTC
TRBJ2-5 | TRBV12-3/TRBV12-4 | - | TRBD1 | CASRTGQGSVETQYF | TGTGCCAGCAGAACCGGACAGGGTTCGGTTGAGACCCAGTACTTC
TRBJ2-7 | TRBV7-2 | many | TRBD2 | CASSLMVAGAYEQYF | TGTGCCAGCAGCTTAATGGTAGCGGGAGCCTACGAGCAGTACTTC
TRBJ2-7 | TRBV3-1 | - | TRBD1 | CASSQEQGSYEQYF | TGTGCCAGCAGCCAAGAACAGGGGTCCTACGAGCAGTACTTC
TRBJ1-2 | TRBV5-1 | few | - | CASSLLPGPEYGYTF | TGCGCCAGCAGCTTATTGCCGGGACCGGAGTATGGCTACACCTTC
TRBJ1-2 | TRBV7-9 | few | TRBD1 | CASSRDSEGYGYTF | TGTGCCAGCAGCCGGGACAGCGAGGGCTATGGCTACACCTTC
TRBJ2-1 | TRBV28 | few | - | CASSPGSSEGPRGQFF | TGTGCCAGCAGCCCTGGAAGTTCAGAGGGCCCAAGGGGGCAGTTCTTC
TRBJ1-2 | TRBV19 | - | - | CASSIEGTRRGYTF | TGTGCCAGTAGTATAGAAGGGACACGGAGAGGCTACACCTTC
TRBJ2-2 | TRBV15 | many | TRBD2 | CATSSGTRNTGELFF | TGTGCCACCAGCAGCGGGACTAGGAACACCGGGGAGCTGTTTTTT
TRBJ2-1 | TRBV7-9 | - | - | CASSLAGRTYNEQFF | TGTGCCAGCAGCTTAGCGGGGAGGACCTACAATGAGCAGTTCTTC
TRBJ1-5 | TRBV19 | - | TRBD1 | CASRTTGTGRTSNQPQHF | TGTGCCAGTAGGACAACCGGGACAGGGAGGACCTCGAATCAGCCCCAGCATTTT
TRBJ2-5 | TRBV19 | few | TRBD2 | CASSIYSSGVRTQYF | TGTGCCAGTAGTATTTATAGTAGCGGGGTCCGGACCCAGTACTTC
TRBJ2-1 | TRBV19 | - | TRBD2 | CASSLLAGALSSYNEQFF | TGTGCCAGTAGTCTACTAGCGGGAGCCCTGAGCTCCTACAATGAGCAGTTCTTC
TRBJ1-4 | TRBV11-2 | - | TRBD1 | CASSSTGFNEKLFF | TGTGCCAGCAGCTCGACAGGGTTTAATGAAAAACTGTTTTTT
TRBJ2-3 | TRBV7-2 | few | - | CASSSDNNRGTDTQYF | TGTGCCAGCAGCTCCGACAATAACAGAGGGACAGATACGCAGTATTTT
TRBJ2-2 | TRBV20-1 | few | - | CSAGGPLTGELFF | TGCAGTGCCGGGGGCCCTCTTACTGGGGAGCTGTTTTTT
TRBJ1-1 | TRBV5-6 | few | - | CASSAWGGNTEAFF | TGTGCCAGCAGCGCATGGGGGGGGAACACTGAAGCTTTCTTT
TRBJ2-3 | TRBV7-9 | - | TRBD2 | CASSLVAGGNTDTQYF | TGTGCCAGCAGCTTAGTCGCGGGAGGGAACACAGATACGCAGTATTTT
TRBJ2-1 | TRBV6-2/TRBV6-3 | - | TRBD1 | CASSTGTVITYNEQFF | TGTGCCAGCAGTACCGGGACAGTGATAACCTACAATGAGCAGTTCTTC
TRBJ2-1 | TRBV7-2 | many | - | CASSAFTSDEQFF | TGTGCCAGCAGCGCCTTTACTAGTGACGAGCAGTTCTTC
TRBJ1-2 | TRBV7-9 | few | TRBD1 | CASSWFRDSSPYGYTF | TGTGCCAGCAGCTGGTTCAGGGACAGCTCTCCCTATGGCTACACCTTC
TRBJ1-2 | TRBV6-2/TRBV6-3 | - | - | CASSYSGLTNYGYTF | TGTGCCAGCAGTTACTCGGGACTTACAAACTATGGCTACACCTTC
TRBJ2-5 | TRBV7-8 | many | TRBD1 | CASSSTGVIETQYF | TGTGCCAGCAGCTCCACAGGGGTAATAGAGACCCAGTACTTC
TRBJ1-3 | TRBV6-2/TRBV6-3 | few | TRBD1 | CASRKTGTGSRGNTIYF | TGTGCCAGCAGGAAGACCGGGACAGGGAGCCGTGGAAACACCATATATTTT
TRBJ2-1 | TRBV6-4 | few | - | CASSDSLSSYNEQFF | TGTGCCAGCAGTGACTCGCTTAGCTCCTACAATGAGCAGTTCTTC
TRBJ2-1 | TRBV19 | few | - | CASSIDRDPYNEQFF | TGTGCCAGTAGTATTGACCGGGACCCATACAATGAGCAGTTCTTC
TRBJ1-2 | TRBV10-3 | many | - | CATRGGRDGYTF | TGTGCCACGCGGGGGGGAAGGGATGGCTACACCTTC
TRBJ1-5 | TRBV28 | - | - | CASSFLGISHF | TGTGCCAGCAGTTTTTTAGGGATTAGTCATTTT
TRBJ1-2 | TRBV19 | - | - | CASSQDRVYGYTF | TGTGCCAGTAGCCAGGACAGAGTTTATGGCTACACCTTC
TRBJ2-3 | TRBV24-1 | - | TRBD2 | CATSGLAGGADTQYF | TGTGCCACCAGTGGACTAGCGGGAGGGGCAGATACGCAGTATTTT
TRBJ2-7 | TRBV28 | few | - | CASSSGTSGTSYEQYF | TGTGCCAGCAGTTCCGGGACTTCCGGGACCTCCTACGAGCAGTACTTC
TRBJ1-2 | TRBV25-1 | - | - | CASSESGGTYGYTF | TGTGCCAGCAGTGAATCCGGAGGCACCTATGGCTACACCTTC
TRBJ2-4 | TRBV10-3 | few | TRBD2 | CAISLGLAGDLQYF | TGTGCCATCAGCTTGGGACTAGCGGGAGATCTTCAGTACTTC
TRBJ2-5 | TRBV12-3/TRBV12-4 | once | TRBD1 | CASSSPEARWTGGEETQYF | TGTGCCAGCAGTTCTCCCGAGGCCCGCTGGACAGGGGGCGAGGAGACCCAGTACTTC
TRBJ1-5 | TRBV29-1 | - | - | CSVATGRVEPQHF | TGCAGCGTGGCCACAGGAAGGGTAGAGCCCCAGCATTTT
TRBJ2-7 | TRBV11-2 | - | - | CAGGHSYEQYF | TGTGCCGGAGGGCACTCCTACGAGCAGTACTTC
TRBJ2-7 | TRBV6-1 | - | - | CASSRLIYEQYF | TGTGCCAGCAGCCGCCTAATCTACGAGCAGTACTTC